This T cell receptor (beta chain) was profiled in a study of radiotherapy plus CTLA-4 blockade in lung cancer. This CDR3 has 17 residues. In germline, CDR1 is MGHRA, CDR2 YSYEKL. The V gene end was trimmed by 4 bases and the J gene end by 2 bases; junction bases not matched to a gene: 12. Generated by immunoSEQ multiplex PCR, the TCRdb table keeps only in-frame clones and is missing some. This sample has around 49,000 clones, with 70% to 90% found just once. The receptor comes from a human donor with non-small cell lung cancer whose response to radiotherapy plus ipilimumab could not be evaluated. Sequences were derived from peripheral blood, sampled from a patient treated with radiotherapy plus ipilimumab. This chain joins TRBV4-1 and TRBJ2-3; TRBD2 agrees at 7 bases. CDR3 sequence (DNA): TGCGCCAGCAGCCCTGGCCCTCTAGCGGCGCTCACAGATACGCAGTATTTT. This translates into CASSPGPLAALTDTQYF.